The 19 T cell receptor beta chains below all came from one sample that was sequenced in a study of T cells in localized non-small cell lung cancer. Only in-frame clones appear in the TCRdb table, and some are missing; sequencing was by immunoSEQ multiplex PCR. The sample includes over 70,000 clones, around 85% seen only once; the top ten take roughly a fifth. This sample comprised peripheral blood, obtained before any cancer treatment. The receptors originated from a male donor aged 60 or over with stage III squamous cell lung carcinoma.

This chain connects TRBV2 to TRBJ2-3; the D gene could be TRBD1 or TRBD2 (6 bases each). CDR3 length: 19 amino acids. From germline, CDR1 is SNHLY and CDR2 FYNNEI. The ends were cut back, 2 bases at V and 2 bases at J, with 23 bases in the middle. The chain's CDR3 is CASSERGVSAWDPTDTQYF. The CDR3 DNA reads TGTGCCAGCAGTGAAAGGGGGGTGTCCGCCTGGGATCCCACAGATACGCAGTATTTT.

The chain has TRBV19 and TRBJ1-4, with 9 bases matching TRBD1. CDR1 is LNHDA and CDR2 is SQIVND in the germline V gene (reference sequence). The length of the CDR3 is 15 residues. Losses at the gene ends were 5 bases for V and 7 bases for J; bases not matched to a gene: 8. CDR3 protein: CASSPTGGAGEKLFF. As DNA, the CDR3 is TGTGCCAGTAGTCCAACAGGGGGCGCCGGTGAAAAACTGTTTTTT.

This chain links TRBV19 with TRBJ2-2; the match to TRBD1 covers 7 bases. The germline V gene encodes CDR1 LNHDA and CDR2 SQIVND (reference sequence). The CDR3 has 13 residues. V was clipped by 5 bases and J by 6 bases; unmatched bases: 3. The CDR3 here is CASSYRGPGELFF. The CDR3, as DNA: TGTGCCAGTAGTTACAGGGGACCCGGGGAGCTGTTTTTT.

The DNA of the CDR3 is TGTGCCAGCGGACACCCAGGAGGCAATCAGCCCCAGCATTTT. Translated, it gives CASGHPGGNQPQHF. The chain combines TRBV2 with TRBJ1-5; the D gene is possibly TRBD1 (5 bases). From germline, CDR1 is SNHLY and CDR2 FYNNEI. The CDR3 length is 14 residues. Between the trimmed V and J ends, which lost 8 bases and 2 bases, there was a span of 13 bases.

This clone appeared once. The rearrangement uses TRBV2 and TRBJ2-1; 9 bases are shared with TRBD1. V was pared by 7 bases and J by 5 bases, with 12 bases of the junction left unmatched. The CDR3 is 16 residues long. Germline values: CDR1 SNHLY, CDR2 FYNNEI. The CDR3 DNA reads TGTGCCAGCAAAGAACGCACAGGGGGCGTCGACAATGAGCAGTTCTTC. This sequence encodes CASKERTGGVDNEQFF.

The chain combines TRBV11-3 with TRBJ1-1; D unresolved. V was cut by 5 bases and J by 1 base, with 8 bases left in between. This CDR3 spans 13 amino acids. From germline, CDR1 is SGHNT and CDR2 YENEEA. The CDR3 spells CASSPGRNTEAFF. The CDR3 DNA reads TGTGCCAGCAGCCCCGGACGGAACACTGAAGCTTTCTTT.

The V call is TRBV19, the J call TRBJ2-6; TRBD1 is a possible D gene (6 bases). CDR3 size: 16 residues. The ends were cut back, 5 bases at V and 1 base at J, with 12 bases in the middle. Germline lookup yields CDR1 LNHDA and CDR2 SQIVND (reference sequence). CDR3 region: CASSGQPVSGANVLTF. CDR3 DNA: TGTGCCAGTAGTGGACAGCCCGTATCTGGGGCCAACGTCCTGACTTTC.

The V gene is TRBV5-1, the J gene TRBJ2-3; a possible D gene is TRBD2 (5 bases). The V gene lost 2 bases and the J gene lost 2 bases, with 9 bases spanning the gap. The germline gives CDR1 SGHRS, CDR2 YFSETQ. This CDR3 contains 14 residues. CDR3 sequence reads: CASSLGLDTDTQYF. In DNA form, the CDR3 reads TGCGCCAGCAGCTTAGGACTGGACACAGATACGCAGTATTTT. The whole variable domain, filled in from reference TRBV5-1 and TRBJ2-3, reads KAGVTQTPRYLIKTRGQQVTLSCSPISGHRSVSWYQQTPGQGLQFLFEYFSETQRNKGNFPGRFSGRQFSNSRSEMNVSTLELGDSALYLCASSLGLDTDTQYFGPGTRLTVL.

The chain is built from TRBV5-5 and TRBJ2-3, with no clear D. The CDR3 totals 15 residues. The germline CDR1 and CDR2 sequences are SGHKS and YYEKEE (reference sequence). The V and J ends lost 6 bases and 1 base respectively, with 15 bases between them. For the CDR3, the DNA is TGTGCCAGCATGTTGGACGGTGGGGGCACAGATACGCAGTATTTT. It translates to CASMLDGGGTDTQYF.

This clone was recorded once. The chain has TRBV19 and TRBJ2-3; D gene unclear. CDR1 is LNHDA and CDR2 is SQIVND in the germline V gene (reference sequence). With 6 bases removed from V and 2 bases from J, the gap between germline ends came to 15 bases. The length of the CDR3 is 15 residues. The CDR3 DNA follows: TGTGCCAGTAGCCAAATAAGAGGACCCACAGATACGCAGTATTTT. Protein sequence: CASSQIRGPTDTQYF.

The chain has TRBV5-1 and TRBJ1-1; maybe TRBD1 (6 bases). Germline values: CDR1 SGHRS, CDR2 YFSETQ. The CDR3 consists of 14 residues. V gave up 3 bases and J gave up 4 bases, with 13 bases separating them. The CDR3, as DNA: TGCGCCAGCAGCTCCCAGGGGTCGGGCACTGAAGCTTTCTTT. Residues: CASSSQGSGTEAFF.

The chain recombines TRBV14 with TRBJ1-1; D gene uncertain. Germline V gene sequence: CDR1 SGHDN, CDR2 FVKESK. The CDR3 spans 13 residues. V dropped 1 base and J dropped 4 bases, with 7 bases sitting between them. In nucleotides, the CDR3 is TGTGCCAGCAGCCAAGTAATGGGCACTGAAGCTTTCTTT. Its translation: CASSQVMGTEAFF.

V usage is TRBV7-2 and J usage is TRBJ2-5, with D possibly TRBD1 on 6 matching bases. V dropped 4 bases and J dropped 0 bases, with 12 bases sitting between them. The CDR3 spans 15 residues. The germline V gene has CDR1 SGHTA and CDR2 FQGNSA. The CDR3 coding sequence is TGTGCCAGCAGCTCACAGGGCCGGTACCAAGAGACCCAGTACTTC. Protein: CASSSQGRYQETQYF.

CDR3 sequence: CASSYPRGPQHF. The CDR3 DNA is TGTGCCAGCAGTTACCCGAGGGGGCCCCAGCATTTT. J is TRBJ1-5 and V is TRBV6-5; tentatively, D is TRBD1 (5 bases). Trimming pared 2 bases from V and 9 bases from J, leaving 8 bases between. The CDR3 runs 12 residues. Germline V gives CDR1 MNHEY, CDR2 SVGAGI.

J is TRBJ1-6 and V is TRBV19, with 11 bases matching TRBD1. J was trimmed by 8 bases and V by 6 bases; bases with no gene match: 3. Per germline, CDR1 LNHDA and CDR2 SQIVND (reference sequence). The CDR3 consists of 14 residues. The CDR3 is CASRRTGGDSPLHF. DNA for the CDR3: TGTGCCAGTAGAAGGACAGGGGGCGATTCACCCCTCCACTTT.

The rearrangement links TRBV7-3 to TRBJ2-5; the D call may be TRBD1 or TRBD2 (5 bases each). Looked up from germline, CDR1 is SGHTA and CDR2 is FQGTGA. The V end was cut by 5 bases, the J end by 5 bases, with 21 bases between. The CDR3 is made up of 16 amino acids. In nucleotides, the CDR3 is TGTGCCAGCAGCCAGTATGGGGCAGGGACGCCGGAGACCCAGTACTTC. Residues: CASSQYGAGTPETQYF.

The chain is built from TRBV5-6 and TRBJ1-4; 10 bases are shared with TRBD1. The length of the CDR3 is 16 residues. V dropped 3 bases and J dropped 7; count of bases not matched to a gene: 9. Germline CDR1 is SGHDT and CDR2 is YYEEEE. The CDR3 DNA follows: TGTGCCAGCAGCTCGTTAAGGGACAGGGGAGTTGAAAAACTGTTTTTT. Translated: CASSSLRDRGVEKLFF. The full variable domain, in which reference TRBV5-6 and TRBJ1-4 provide the parts outside the CDR3, is DAGVTQSPTHLIKTRGQQVTLRCSPKSGHDTVSWYQQALGQGPQFIFQYYEEEERQRGNFPDRFSGHQFPNYSSELNVNALLLGDSALYLCASSSLRDRGVEKLFFGSGTQLSVL.

V usage is TRBV5-1 and J usage is TRBJ2-5; TRBD2 might be the D (7 bases). Germline-derived CDR1 and CDR2 are SGHRS and YFSETQ. The length of the CDR3 is 13 residues. With 7 bases removed from V and 5 bases from J, the gap between germline ends came to 15 bases. This CDR3 is CASQWGGSETQYF. CDR3 DNA sequence: TGCGCCAGCCAGTGGGGGGGCTCGGAGACCCAGTACTTC.

The chain recombines TRBV10-2 with TRBJ1-1; D is ambiguous. Trimming stripped 2 bases from V and 5 bases from J, with 12 bases between. Germline-derived CDR1 and CDR2 are WSHSY and SAAADI. The CDR3 sequence is 14 residues long. The CDR3 is CASSEGQTWTEAFF. The DNA of the CDR3 is TGCGCCAGCAGTGAGGGGCAGACTTGGACTGAAGCTTTCTTT.